This T cell receptor (beta chain) was identified in a study of blood T cell repertoires in COVID-19. The CDR3 sequence is 15 residues long. With 4 bases removed from V and 3 bases from J, the gap between germline ends came to 14 bases. In germline, CDR1 is KGHSH, CDR2 LQKENI. TCRdb's copy holds only in-frame clones and misses some; the assay was immunoSEQ multiplex PCR. This table holds around 24,000 clones, approximately 85% found once. This TCR derives from a human donor with active COVID-19. The donor label of this sample is uncertain. The chain links TRBV18 to TRBJ2-3, with D unclear. Sequences were obtained from peripheral blood. The CDR3 region is CASSHERSKTDTQYF. The CDR3, as DNA: TGTGCCAGCTCACATGAGCGAAGTAAGACAGATACGCAGTATTTT.